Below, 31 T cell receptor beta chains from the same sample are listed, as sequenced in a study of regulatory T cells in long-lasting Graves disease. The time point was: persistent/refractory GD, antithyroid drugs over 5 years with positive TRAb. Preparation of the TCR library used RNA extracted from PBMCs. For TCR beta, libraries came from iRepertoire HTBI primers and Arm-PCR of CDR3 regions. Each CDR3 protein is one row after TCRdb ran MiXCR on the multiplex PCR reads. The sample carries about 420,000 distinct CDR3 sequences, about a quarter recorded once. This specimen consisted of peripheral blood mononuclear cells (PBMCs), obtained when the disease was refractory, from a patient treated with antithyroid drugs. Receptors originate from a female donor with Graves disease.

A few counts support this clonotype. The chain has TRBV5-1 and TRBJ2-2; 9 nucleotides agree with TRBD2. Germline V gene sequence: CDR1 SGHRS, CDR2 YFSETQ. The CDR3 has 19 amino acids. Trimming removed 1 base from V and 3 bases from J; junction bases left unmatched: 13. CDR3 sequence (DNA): TGCGCCAGCAGCTTGAATCTAGCGGGACAACCAGGGGACACCGGGGAGCTGTTTTTT. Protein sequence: CASSLNLAGQPGDTGELFF.

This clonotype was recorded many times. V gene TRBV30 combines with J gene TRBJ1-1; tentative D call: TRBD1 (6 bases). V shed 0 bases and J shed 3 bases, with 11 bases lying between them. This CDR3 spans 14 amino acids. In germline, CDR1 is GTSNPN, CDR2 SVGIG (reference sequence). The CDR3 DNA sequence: TGTGCCTGGAGTGTTTGGGGGGCGTACACTGAAGCTTTCTTT. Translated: CAWSVWGAYTEAFF.

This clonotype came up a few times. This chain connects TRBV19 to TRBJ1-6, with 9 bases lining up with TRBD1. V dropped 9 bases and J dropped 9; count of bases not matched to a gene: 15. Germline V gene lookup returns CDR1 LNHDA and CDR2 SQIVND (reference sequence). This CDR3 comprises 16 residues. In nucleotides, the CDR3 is TGTGCCAGCTCTGACAGGGGGACTTCTCTAAGTTCACCCCTCCACTTT. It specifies CASSDRGTSLSSPLHF. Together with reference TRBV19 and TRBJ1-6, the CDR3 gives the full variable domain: DGGITQSPKYLFRKEGQNVTLSCEQNLNHDAMYWYRQDPGQGLRLIYYSQIVNDFQKGDIAEGYSVSREKKESFPLTVTSAQKNPTAFYLCASSDRGTSLSSPLHFGNGTRLTVT.

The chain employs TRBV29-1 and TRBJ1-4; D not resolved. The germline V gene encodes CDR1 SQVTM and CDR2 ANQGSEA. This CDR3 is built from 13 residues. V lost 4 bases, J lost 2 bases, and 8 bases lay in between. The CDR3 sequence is CSVALVTNEKLFF. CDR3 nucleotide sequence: TGCAGCGTTGCCTTAGTCACTAATGAAAAACTGTTTTTT. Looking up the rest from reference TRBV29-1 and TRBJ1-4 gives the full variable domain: SAVISQKPSRDICQRGTSLTIQCQVDSQVTMMFWYRQQPGQSLTLIATANQGSEATYESGFVIDKFPISRPNLTFSTLTVSNMSPEDSSIYLCSVALVTNEKLFFGSGTQLSVL.

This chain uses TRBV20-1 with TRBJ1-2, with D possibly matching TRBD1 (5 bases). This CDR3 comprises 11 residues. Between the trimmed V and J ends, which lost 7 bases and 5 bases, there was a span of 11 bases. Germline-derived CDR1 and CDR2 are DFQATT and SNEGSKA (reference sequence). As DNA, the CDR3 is TGCAGTGTAGTAGGGGTTTATGGCTACACCTTC. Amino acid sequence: CSVVGVYGYTF.

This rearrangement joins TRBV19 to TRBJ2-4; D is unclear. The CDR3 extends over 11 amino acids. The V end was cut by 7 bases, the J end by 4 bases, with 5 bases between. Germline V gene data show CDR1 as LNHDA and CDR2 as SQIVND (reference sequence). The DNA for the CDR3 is TGTGCCAGTACTGAGAAAAACATTCAGTACTTC. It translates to CASTEKNIQYF.

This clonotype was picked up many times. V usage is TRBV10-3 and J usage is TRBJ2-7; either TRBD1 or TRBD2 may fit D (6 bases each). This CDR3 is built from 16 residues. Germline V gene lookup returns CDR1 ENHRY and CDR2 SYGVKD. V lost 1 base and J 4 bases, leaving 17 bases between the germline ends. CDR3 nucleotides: TGTGCCATCAGTGAGTTCCGGATCCGGGGGCAGTACGAGCAGTACTTC. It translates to CAISEFRIRGQYEQYF.

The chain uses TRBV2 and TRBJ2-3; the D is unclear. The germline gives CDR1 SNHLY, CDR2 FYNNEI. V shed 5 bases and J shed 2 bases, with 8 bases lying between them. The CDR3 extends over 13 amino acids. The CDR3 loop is CASSYLITDTQYF. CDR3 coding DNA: TGTGCCAGCAGTTACCTTATCACAGATACGCAGTATTTT. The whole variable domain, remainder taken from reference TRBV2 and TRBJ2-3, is EPEVTQTPSHQVTQMGQEVILRCVPISNHLYFYWYRQILGQKVEFLVSFYNNEISEKSEIFDDQFSVERPDGSNFTLKIRSTKLEDSAMYFCASSYLITDTQYFGPGTRLTVL.

The CDR3 DNA is TGTGCCAGCAGCCCAGCCCGGACGTCGATCTACGAGCAGTACTTC. Encoded protein: CASSPARTSIYEQYF. The genes are TRBV3-1 and TRBJ2-7; no clear D. There are 15 residues in the CDR3. CDR1 is LGHDT and CDR2 is YNNKEL in the germline V gene (reference sequence). The V and J ends lost 4 bases and 3 bases respectively, with 16 bases between them.

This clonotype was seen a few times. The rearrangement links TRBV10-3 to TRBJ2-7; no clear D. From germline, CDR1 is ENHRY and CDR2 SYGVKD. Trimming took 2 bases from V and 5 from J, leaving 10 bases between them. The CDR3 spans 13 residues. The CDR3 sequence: CAISEPLIDEQYF. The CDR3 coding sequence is TGTGCCATCAGTGAGCCTCTCATCGACGAGCAGTACTTC.

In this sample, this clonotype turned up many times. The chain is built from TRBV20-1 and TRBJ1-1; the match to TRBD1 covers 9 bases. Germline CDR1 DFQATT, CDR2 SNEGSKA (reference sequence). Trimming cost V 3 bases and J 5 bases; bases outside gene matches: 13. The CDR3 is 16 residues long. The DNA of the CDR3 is TGCAGTGCTAGGAGCCACGGGACAGGGTTATTGACTGAAGCTTTCTTT. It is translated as CSARSHGTGLLTEAFF.

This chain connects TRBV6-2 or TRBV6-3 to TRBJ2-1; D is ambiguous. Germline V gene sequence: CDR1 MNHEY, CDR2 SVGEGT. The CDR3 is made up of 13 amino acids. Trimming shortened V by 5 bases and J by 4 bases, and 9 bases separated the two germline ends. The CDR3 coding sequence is TGTGCCAGCAGTGAAGTAGATTACAATGAGCAGTTCTTC. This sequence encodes CASSEVDYNEQFF.

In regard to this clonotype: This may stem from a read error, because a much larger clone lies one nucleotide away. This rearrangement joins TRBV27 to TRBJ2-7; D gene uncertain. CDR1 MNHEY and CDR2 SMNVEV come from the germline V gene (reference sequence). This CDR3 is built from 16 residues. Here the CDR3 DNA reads TGTACCAGCAGTTTATCGTCCTTCCAACCCACCTACGAGCAGTACTTC. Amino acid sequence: CTSSLSSFQPTYEQYF.

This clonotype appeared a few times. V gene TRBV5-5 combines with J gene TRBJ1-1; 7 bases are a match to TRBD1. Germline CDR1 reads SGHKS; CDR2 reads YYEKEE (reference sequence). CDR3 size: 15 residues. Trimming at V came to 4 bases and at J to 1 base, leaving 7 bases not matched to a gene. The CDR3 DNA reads TGTGCCAGCAGCCCTGGACAGGCAAGGAACACTGAAGCTTTCTTT. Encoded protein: CASSPGQARNTEAFF.

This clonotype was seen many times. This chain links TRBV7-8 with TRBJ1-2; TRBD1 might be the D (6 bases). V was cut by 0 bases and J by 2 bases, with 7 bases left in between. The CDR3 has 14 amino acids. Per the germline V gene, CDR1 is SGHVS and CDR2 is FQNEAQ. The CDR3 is CASSLAGQNYGYTF. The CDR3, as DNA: TGTGCCAGCAGCTTAGCCGGACAGAACTATGGCTACACCTTC. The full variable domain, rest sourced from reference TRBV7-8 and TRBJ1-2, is GAGVSQSPRYKVAKRGQDVALRCDPISGHVSLFWYQQALGQGPEFLTYFQNEAQLDKSGLPSDRFFAERPEGSVSTLKIQRTQQEDSAVYLCASSLAGQNYGYTFGSGTRLTVV.

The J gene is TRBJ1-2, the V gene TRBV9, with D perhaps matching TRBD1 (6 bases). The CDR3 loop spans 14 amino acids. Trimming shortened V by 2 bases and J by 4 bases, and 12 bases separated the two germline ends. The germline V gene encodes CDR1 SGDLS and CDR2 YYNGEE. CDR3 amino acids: CASSVNDRSYGYTF. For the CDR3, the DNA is TGTGCCAGCAGCGTCAATGACAGGTCCTATGGCTACACCTTC.

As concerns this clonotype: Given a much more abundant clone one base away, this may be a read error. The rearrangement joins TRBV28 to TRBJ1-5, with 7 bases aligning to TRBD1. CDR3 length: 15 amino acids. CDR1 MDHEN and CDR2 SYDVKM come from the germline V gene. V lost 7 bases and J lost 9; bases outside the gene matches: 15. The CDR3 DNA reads TGTGCCAGCAATTTTCCCAAGGGAGGGGGCCGGCCCCAGCATTTT. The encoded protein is CASNFPKGGGRPQHF.

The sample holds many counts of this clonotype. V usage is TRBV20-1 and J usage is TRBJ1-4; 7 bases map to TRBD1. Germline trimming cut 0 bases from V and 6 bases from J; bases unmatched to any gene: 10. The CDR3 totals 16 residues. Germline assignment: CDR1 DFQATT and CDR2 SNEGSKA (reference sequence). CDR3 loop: CSARDLGGDSHEKLFF. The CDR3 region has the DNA TGCAGTGCTAGAGATTTGGGGGGGGACAGTCATGAAAAACTGTTTTTT.

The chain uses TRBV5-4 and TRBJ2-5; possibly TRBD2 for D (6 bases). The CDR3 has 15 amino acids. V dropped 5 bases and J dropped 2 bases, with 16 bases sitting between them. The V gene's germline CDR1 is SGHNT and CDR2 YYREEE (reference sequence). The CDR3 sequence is CASSVRAGIQETQYF. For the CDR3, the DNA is TGTGCCAGCAGTGTAAGGGCGGGGATTCAAGAGACCCAGTACTTC. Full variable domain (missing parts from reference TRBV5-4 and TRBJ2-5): ETGVTQSPTHLIKTRGQQVTLRCSSQSGHNTVSWYQQALGQGPQFIFQYYREEENGRGNFPPRFSGLQFPNYSSELNVNALELDDSALYLCASSVRAGIQETQYFGPGTRLLVL.

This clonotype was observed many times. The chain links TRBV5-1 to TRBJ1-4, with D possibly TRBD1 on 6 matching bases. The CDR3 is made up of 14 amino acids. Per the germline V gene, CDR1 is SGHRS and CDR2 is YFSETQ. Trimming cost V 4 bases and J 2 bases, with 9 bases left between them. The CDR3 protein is CASSPDRTNEKLFF. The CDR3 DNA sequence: TGCGCCAGCAGCCCTGACAGGACTAATGAAAAACTGTTTTTT.

CDR3 amino acids: CASSATGVNNQPQHF. The DNA for the CDR3 is TGTGCCAGCAGCGCGACAGGGGTGAACAATCAGCCCCAGCATTTT. V usage is TRBV3-1 and J usage is TRBJ1-5; 8 bases fit TRBD1. The germline CDR1 and CDR2 sequences are LGHDT and YNNKEL (reference sequence). V gave up 5 bases and J gave up 3 bases; unmatched junction bases: 6. The CDR3 spans 15 residues.

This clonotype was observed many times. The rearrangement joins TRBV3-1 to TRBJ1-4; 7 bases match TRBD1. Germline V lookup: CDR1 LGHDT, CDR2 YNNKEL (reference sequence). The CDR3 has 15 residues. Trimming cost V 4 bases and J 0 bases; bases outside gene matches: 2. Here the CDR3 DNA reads TGTGCCAGCAGCCGGGGACAGACAACTAATGAAAAACTGTTTTTT. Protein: CASSRGQTTNEKLFF.

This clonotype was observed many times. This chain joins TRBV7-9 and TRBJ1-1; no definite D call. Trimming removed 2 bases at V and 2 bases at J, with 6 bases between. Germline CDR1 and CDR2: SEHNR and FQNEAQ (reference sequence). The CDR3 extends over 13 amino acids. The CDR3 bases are TGTGCCAGCAGCTTAAATGTAAACACTGAAGCTTTCTTT. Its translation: CASSLNVNTEAFF.

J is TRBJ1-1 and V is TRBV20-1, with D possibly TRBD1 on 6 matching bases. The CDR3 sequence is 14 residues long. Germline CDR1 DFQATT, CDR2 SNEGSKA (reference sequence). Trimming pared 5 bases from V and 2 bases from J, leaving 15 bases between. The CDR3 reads CSAELRGANTEAFF. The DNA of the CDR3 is TGCAGTGCTGAGCTCCGGGGGGCCAACACTGAAGCTTTCTTT.

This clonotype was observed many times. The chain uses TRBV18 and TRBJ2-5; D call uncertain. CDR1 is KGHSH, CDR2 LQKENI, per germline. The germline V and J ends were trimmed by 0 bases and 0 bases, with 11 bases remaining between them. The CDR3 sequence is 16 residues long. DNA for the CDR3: TGTGCCAGCTCACCACCTGCCACTGGCTACCAAGAGACCCAGTACTTC. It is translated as CASSPPATGYQETQYF.

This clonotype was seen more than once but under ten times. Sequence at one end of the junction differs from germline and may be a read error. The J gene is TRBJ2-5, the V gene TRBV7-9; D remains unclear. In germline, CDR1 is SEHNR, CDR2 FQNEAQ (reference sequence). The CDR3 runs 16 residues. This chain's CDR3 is CASSLGALAYQETQYF. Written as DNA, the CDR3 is TGTGCCAGCAGCTTAGGGGCTTTAGCTTACCAGGAGACCCAGTACTTC.

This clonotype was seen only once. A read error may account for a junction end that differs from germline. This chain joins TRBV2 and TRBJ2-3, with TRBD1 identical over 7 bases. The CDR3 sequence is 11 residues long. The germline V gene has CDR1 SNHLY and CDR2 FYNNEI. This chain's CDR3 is CASSEDRSLNF. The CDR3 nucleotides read TGTGCCAGCAGTGAGGACAGGAGCCTAAATTTT.

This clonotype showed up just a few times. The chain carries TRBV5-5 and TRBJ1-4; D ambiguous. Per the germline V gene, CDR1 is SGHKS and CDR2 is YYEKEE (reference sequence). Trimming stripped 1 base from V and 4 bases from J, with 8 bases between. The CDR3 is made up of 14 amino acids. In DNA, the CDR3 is TGTGCCAGCAGCTTGAGAGGTCTTAATGAAAAACTGTTTTTT. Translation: CASSLRGLNEKLFF.

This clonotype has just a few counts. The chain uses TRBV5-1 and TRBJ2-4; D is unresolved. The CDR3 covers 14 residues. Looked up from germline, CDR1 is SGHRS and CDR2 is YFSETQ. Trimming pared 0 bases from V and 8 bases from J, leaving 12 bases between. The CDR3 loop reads CASSLASVVDIQYF. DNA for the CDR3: TGCGCCAGCAGCTTGGCCAGCGTCGTCGACATTCAGTACTTC. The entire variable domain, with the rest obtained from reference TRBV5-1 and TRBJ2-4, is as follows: KAGVTQTPRYLIKTRGQQVTLSCSPISGHRSVSWYQQTPGQGLQFLFEYFSETQRNKGNFPGRFSGRQFSNSRSEMNVSTLELGDSALYLCASSLASVVDIQYFGAGTRLSVL.

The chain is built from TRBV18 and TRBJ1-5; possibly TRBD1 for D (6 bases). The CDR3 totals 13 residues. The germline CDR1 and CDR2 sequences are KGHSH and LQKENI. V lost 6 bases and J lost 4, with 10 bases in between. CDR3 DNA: TGTGCCAGCTCCCCGGGACAAAATCAGCCCCAGCATTTT. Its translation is CASSPGQNQPQHF. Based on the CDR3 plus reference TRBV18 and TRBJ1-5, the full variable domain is NAGVMQNPRHLVRRRGQEARLRCSPMKGHSHVYWYRQLPEEGLKFMVYLQKENIIDESGMPKERFSAEFPKEGPSILRIQQVVRGDSAAYFCASSPGQNQPQHFGDGTRLSIL.

CDR3 bases: TGTGCCAGCAGTAATACCCCGGGACAGGCCACAGATACGCAGTATTTT. It encodes CASSNTPGQATDTQYF. The V gene is TRBV12-3 or TRBV12-4, the J gene TRBJ2-3; 8 bases fit TRBD1. V lost 5 bases and J lost 2; bases outside the gene matches: 9. CDR3 length equals 16 residues.